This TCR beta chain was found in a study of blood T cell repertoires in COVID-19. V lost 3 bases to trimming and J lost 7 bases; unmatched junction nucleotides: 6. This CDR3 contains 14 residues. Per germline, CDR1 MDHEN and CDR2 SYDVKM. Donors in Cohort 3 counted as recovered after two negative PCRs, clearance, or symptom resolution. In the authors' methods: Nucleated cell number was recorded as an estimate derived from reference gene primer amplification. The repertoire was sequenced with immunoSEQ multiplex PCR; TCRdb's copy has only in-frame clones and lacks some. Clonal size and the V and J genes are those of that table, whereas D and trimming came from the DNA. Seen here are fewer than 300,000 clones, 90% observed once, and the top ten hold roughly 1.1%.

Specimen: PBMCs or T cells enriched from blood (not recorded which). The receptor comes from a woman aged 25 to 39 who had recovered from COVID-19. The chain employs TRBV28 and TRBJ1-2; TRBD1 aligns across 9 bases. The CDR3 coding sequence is TGTGCCAGCAGTTTTATGGGACAGGGACGTGGCTACACCTTC. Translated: CASSFMGQGRGYTF.